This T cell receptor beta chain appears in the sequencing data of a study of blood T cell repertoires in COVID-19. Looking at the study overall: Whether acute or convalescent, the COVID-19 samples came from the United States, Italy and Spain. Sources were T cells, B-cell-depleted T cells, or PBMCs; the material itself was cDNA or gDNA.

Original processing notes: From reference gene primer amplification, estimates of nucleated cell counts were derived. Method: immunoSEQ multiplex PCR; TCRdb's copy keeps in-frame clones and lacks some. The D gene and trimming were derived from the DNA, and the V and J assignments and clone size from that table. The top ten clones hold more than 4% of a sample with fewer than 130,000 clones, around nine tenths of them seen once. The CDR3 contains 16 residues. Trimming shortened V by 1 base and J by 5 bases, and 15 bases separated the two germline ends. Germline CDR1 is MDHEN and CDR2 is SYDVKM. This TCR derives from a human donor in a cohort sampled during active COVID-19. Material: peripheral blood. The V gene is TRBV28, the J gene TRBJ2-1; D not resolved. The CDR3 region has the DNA TGTGCCAGCAGTTTATCTCCTACTCTTGTTAACAATGAGCAGTTCTTC. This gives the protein CASSLSPTLVNNEQFF. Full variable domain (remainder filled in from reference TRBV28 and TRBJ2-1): DVKVTQSSRYLVKRTGEKVFLECVQDMDHENMFWYRQDPGLGLRLIYFSYDVKMKEKGDIPEGYSVSREKKERFSLILESASTNQTSMYLCASSLSPTLVNNEQFFGPGTRLTVL.